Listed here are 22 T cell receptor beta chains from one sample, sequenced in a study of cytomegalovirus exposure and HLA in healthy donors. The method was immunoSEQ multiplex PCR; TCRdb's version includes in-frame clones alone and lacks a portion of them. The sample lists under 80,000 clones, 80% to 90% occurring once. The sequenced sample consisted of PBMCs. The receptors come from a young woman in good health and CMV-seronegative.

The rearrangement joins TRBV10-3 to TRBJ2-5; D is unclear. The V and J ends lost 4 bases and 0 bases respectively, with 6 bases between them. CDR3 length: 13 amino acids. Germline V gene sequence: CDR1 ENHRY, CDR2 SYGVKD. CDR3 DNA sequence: TGTGCCATCAGTGCCCCGTACCAAGAGACCCAGTACTTC. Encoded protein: CAISAPYQETQYF.

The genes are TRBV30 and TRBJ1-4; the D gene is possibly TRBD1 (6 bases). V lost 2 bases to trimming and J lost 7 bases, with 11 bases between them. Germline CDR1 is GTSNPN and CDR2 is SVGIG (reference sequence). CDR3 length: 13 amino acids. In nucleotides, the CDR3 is TGTGCCTGGAGTCCGGACAGCCGTGAAAAACTGTTTTTT. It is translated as CAWSPDSREKLFF.

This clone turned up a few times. CDR3 bases: TGTGCCAGCAGCTATCTAGGGAGGGGCGAGCAGTACTTC. Protein sequence: CASSYLGRGEQYF. The V and J genes are TRBV7-8 and TRBJ2-7, with 7 bases fitting TRBD2. CDR1 SGHVS and CDR2 FQNEAQ come from the germline V gene. The CDR3 runs 13 residues. Trimming cost V 4 bases and J 6 bases; bases outside gene matches: 6.

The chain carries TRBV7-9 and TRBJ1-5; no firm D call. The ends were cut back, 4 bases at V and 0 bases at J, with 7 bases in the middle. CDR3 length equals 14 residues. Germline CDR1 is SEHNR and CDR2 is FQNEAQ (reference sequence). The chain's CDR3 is CASSSLNSNQPQHF. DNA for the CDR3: TGTGCCAGCAGCTCCCTAAATAGCAATCAGCCCCAGCATTTT.

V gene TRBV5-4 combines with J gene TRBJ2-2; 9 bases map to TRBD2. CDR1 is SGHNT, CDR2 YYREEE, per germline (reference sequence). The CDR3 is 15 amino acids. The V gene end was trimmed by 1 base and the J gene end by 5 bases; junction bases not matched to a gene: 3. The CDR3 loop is CASSLRLAGTGELFF. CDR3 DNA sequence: TGTGCCAGCAGCTTGAGGCTAGCGGGGACCGGGGAGCTGTTTTTT.

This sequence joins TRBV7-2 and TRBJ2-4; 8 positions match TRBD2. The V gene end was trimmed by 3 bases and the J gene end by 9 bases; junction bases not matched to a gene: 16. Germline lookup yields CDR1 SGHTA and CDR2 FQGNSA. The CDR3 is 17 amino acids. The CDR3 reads CASSFVRGATWGGIQYF. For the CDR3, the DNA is TGTGCCAGCAGCTTTGTGCGGGGGGCTACGTGGGGCGGCATTCAGTACTTC.

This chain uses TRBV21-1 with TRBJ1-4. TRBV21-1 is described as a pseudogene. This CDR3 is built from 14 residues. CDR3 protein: CASSPVRTNEKLFF. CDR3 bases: TGTGCCAGCAGCCCGGTAAGAACTAATGAAAAACTGTTTTTT.

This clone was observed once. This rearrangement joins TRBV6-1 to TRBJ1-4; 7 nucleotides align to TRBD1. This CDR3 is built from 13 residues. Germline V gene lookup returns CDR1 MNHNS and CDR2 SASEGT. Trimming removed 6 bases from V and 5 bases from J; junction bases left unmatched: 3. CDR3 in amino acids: CASSDRENEKLFF. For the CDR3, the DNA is TGTGCCAGCAGCGACAGGGAGAATGAAAAACTGTTTTTT.

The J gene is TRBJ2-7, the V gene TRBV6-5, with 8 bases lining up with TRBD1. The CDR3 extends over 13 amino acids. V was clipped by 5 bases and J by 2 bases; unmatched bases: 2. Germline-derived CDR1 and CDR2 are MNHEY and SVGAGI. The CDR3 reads CASSQGAPYEQYF. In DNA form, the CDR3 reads TGTGCCAGCAGTCAGGGGGCACCCTACGAGCAGTACTTC.

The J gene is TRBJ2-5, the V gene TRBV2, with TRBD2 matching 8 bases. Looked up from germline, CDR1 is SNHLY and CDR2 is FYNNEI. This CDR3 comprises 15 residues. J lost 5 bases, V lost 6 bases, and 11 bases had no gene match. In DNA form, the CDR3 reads TGTGCCAGCAGGGGATGGCGGGAGGCCTCGGAGACCCAGTACTTC. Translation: CASRGWREASETQYF.

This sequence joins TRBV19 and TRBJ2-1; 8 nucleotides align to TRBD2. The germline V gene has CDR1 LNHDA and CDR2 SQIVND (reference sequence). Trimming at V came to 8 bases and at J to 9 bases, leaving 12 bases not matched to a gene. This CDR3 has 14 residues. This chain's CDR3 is CASGRTSLGVEQFF. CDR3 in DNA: TGTGCCAGTGGCCGGACTAGCCTCGGGGTTGAGCAGTTCTTC.

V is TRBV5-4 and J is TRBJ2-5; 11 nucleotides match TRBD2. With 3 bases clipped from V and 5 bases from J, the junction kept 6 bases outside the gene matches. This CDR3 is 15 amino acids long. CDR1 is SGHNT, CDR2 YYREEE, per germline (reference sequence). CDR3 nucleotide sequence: TGTGCCAGCAGCTACGGACTAGCGGGTAGTGAGACCCAGTACTTC. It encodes CASSYGLAGSETQYF.

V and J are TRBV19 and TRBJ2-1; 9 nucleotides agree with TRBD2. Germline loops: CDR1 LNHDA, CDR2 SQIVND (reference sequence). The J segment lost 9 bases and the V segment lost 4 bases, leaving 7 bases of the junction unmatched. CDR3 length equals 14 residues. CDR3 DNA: TGTGCCAGTAGTACCGGGACTAGCTTTAGTGAGCAGTTCTTC. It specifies CASSTGTSFSEQFF.

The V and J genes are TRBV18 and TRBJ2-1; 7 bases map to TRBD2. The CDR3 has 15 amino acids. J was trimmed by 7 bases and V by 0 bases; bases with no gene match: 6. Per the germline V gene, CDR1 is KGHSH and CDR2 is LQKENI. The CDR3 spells CASSPPGDYLNEQFF. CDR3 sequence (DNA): TGTGCCAGCTCACCACCGGGGGACTATCTGAATGAGCAGTTCTTC.

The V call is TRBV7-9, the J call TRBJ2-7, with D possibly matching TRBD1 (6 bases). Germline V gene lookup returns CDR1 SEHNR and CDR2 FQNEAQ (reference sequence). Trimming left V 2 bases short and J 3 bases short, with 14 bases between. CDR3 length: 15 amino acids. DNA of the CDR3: TGTGCCAGCAGCTTACGTACAGGGCTCATCTACGAGCAGTACTTC. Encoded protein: CASSLRTGLIYEQYF. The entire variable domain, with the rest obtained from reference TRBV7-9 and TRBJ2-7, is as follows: DTGVSQNPRHKITKRGQNVTFRCDPISEHNRLYWYRQTLGQGPEFLTYFQNEAQLEKSRLLSDRFSAERPKGSFSTLEIQRTEQGDSAMYLCASSLRTGLIYEQYFGPGTRLTVT.

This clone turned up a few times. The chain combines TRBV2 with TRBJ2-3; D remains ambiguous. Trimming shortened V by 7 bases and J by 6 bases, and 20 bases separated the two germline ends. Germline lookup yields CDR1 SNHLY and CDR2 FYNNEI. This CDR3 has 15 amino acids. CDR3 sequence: CASTLARTTLDTQYF. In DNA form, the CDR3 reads TGTGCCAGCACGCTCGCACGCACCACATTGGATACGCAGTATTTT. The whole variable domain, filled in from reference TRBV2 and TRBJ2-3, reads EPEVTQTPSHQVTQMGQEVILRCVPISNHLYFYWYRQILGQKVEFLVSFYNNEISEKSEIFDDQFSVERPDGSNFTLKIRSTKLEDSAMYFCASTLARTTLDTQYFGPGTRLTVL.

This chain's CDR3 is CASNRDLTTTTQYF. The DNA for the CDR3 is TGTGCCAGCAATCGGGACTTAACTACGACTACGCAGTATTTT. The V and J genes are TRBV27 and TRBJ2-3, with D tentatively TRBD2 (6 bases). Trimming shortened V by 7 bases and J by 8 bases, and 19 bases separated the two germline ends. Germline V CDR1 and CDR2: MNHEY, SMNVEV (reference sequence). The CDR3 has 14 residues.

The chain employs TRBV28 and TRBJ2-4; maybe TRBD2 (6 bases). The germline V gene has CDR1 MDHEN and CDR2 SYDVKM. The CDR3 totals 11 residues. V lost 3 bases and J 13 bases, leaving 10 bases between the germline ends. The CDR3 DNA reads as TGTGCCAGCAGTTTGCGGGGACCCCAGTACTTC. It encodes CASSLRGPQYF.

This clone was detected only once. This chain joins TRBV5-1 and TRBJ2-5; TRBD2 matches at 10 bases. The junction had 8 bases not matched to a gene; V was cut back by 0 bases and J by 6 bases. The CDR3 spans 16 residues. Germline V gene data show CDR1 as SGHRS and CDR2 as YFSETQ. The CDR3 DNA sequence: TGCGCCAGCAGCTTGGCTAGCGGGAGCGTTGGTAAGACCCAGTACTTC. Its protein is CASSLASGSVGKTQYF.

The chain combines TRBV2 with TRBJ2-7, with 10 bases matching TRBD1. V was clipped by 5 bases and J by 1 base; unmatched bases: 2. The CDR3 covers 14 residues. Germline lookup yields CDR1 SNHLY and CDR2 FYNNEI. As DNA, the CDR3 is TGTGCCAGCAGTCGGACAGGGGGGTCCTACGAGCAGTACTTC. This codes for CASSRTGGSYEQYF.

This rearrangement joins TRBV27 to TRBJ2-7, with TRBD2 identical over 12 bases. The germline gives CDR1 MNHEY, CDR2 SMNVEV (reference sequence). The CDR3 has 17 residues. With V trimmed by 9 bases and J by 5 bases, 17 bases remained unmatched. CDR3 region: CASKSTSGRLFYHEQYF. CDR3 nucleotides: TGTGCCAGTAAATCGACTAGCGGGAGACTCTTTTACCACGAGCAGTACTTC.

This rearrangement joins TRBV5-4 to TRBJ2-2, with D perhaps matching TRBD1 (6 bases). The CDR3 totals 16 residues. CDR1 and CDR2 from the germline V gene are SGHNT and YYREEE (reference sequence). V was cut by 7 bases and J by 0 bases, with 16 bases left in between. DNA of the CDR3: TGTGCCAGCGTCGACAGGCGCAACGCGAACACCGGGGAGCTGTTTTTT. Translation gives CASVDRRNANTGELFF.